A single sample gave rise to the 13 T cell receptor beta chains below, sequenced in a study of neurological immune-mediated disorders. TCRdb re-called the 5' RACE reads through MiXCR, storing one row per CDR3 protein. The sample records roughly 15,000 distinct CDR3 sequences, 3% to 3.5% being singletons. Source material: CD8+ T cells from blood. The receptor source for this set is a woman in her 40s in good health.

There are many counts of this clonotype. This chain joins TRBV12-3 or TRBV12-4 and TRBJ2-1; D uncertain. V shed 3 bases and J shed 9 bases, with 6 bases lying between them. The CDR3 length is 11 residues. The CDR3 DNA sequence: TGTGCCAGCAGTTTGAGATCTGAGCAGTTCTTC. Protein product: CASSLRSEQFF.

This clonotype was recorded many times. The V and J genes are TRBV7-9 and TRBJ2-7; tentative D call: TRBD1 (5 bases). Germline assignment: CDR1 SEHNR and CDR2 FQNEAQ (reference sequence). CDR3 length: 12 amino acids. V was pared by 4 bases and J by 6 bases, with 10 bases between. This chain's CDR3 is CASSWTTGEQYF. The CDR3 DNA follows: TGTGCCAGCAGCTGGACAACCGGCGAGCAGTACTTC. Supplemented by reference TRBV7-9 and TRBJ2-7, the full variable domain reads DTGVSQNPRHKITKRGQNVTFRCDPISEHNRLYWYRQTLGQGPEFLTYFQNEAQLEKSRLLSDRFSAERPKGSFSTLEIQRTEQGDSAMYLCASSWTTGEQYFGPGTRLTVT.

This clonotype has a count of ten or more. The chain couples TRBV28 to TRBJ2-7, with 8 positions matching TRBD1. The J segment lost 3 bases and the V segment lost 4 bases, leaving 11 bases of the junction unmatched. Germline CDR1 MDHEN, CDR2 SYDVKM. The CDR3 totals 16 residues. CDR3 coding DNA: TGTGCCAGCAGTTCCCTGTTTATTGACAGGGGCTACGAGCAGTACTTC. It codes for CASSSLFIDRGYEQYF.

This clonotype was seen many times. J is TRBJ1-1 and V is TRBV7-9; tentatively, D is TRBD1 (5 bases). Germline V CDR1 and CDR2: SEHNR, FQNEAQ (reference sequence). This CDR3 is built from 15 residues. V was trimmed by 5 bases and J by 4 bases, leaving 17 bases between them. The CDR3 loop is CASSPNRDPGTEAFF. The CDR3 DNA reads TGTGCCAGCAGCCCGAACCGGGACCCTGGCACTGAAGCTTTCTTT.

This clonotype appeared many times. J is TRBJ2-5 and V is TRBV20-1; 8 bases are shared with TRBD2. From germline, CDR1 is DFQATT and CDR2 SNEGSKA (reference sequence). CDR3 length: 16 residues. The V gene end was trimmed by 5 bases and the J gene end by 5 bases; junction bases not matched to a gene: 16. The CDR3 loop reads CSASEANGRAGETQYF. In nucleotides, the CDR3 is TGCAGTGCTTCCGAAGCAAACGGGAGGGCCGGGGAGACCCAGTACTTC.

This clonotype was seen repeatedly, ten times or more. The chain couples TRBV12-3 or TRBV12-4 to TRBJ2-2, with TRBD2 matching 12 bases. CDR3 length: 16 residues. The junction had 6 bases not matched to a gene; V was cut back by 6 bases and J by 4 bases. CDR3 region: CASRPGLAGITGELFF. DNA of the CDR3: TGTGCCAGCAGACCTGGACTAGCGGGAATCACCGGGGAGCTGTTTTTT.

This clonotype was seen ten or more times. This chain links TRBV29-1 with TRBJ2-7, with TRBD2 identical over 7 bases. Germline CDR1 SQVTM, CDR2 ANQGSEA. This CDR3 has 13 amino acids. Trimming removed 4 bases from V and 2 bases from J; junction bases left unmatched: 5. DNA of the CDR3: TGCAGCGTTGTACCTAGCGGAGCCTACGAGCAGTACTTC. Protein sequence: CSVVPSGAYEQYF.

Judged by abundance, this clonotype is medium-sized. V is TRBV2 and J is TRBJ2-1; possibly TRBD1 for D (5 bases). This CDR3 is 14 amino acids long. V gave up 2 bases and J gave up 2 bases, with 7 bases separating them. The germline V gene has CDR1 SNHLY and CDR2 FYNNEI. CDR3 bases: TGTGCCAGCAGTGAATGGGGCCCCTACAATGAGCAGTTCTTC. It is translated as CASSEWGPYNEQFF. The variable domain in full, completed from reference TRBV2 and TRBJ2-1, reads EPEVTQTPSHQVTQMGQEVILRCVPISNHLYFYWYRQILGQKVEFLVSFYNNEISEKSEIFDDQFSVERPDGSNFTLKIRSTKLEDSAMYFCASSEWGPYNEQFFGPGTRLTVL.

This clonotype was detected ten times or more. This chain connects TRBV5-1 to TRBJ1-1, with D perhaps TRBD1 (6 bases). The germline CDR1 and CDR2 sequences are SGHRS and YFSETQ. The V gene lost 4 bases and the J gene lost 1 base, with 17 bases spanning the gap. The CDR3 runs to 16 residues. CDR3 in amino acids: CASSPKGTLGNTEAFF. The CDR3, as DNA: TGCGCCAGCAGCCCAAAGGGGACATTGGGGAACACTGAAGCTTTCTTT. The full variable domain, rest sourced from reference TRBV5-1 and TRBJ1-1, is KAGVTQTPRYLIKTRGQQVTLSCSPISGHRSVSWYQQTPGQGLQFLFEYFSETQRNKGNFPGRFSGRQFSNSRSEMNVSTLELGDSALYLCASSPKGTLGNTEAFFGQGTRLTVV.

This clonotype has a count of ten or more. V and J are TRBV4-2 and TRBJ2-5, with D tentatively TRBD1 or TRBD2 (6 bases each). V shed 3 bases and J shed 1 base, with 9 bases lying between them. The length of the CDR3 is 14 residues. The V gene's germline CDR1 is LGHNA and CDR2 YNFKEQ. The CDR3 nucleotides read TGTGCCAGCAGCCAGGGGGGCGGCCAAGAGACCCAGTACTTC. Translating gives CASSQGGGQETQYF.

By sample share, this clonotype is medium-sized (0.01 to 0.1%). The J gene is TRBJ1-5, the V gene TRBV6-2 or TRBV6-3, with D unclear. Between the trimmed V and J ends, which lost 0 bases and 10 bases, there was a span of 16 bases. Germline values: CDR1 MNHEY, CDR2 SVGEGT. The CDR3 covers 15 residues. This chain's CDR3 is CASSYSMTLDGPQHF. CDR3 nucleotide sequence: TGTGCCAGCAGTTACTCCATGACCCTGGATGGACCCCAGCATTTT.

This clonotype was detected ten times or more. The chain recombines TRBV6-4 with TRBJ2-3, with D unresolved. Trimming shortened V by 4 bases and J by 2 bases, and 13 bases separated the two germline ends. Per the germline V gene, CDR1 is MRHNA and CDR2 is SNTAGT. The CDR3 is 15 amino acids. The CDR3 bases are TGTGCCAGCAGTGCTCAGGATCAGGCCACAGATACGCAGTATTTT. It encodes CASSAQDQATDTQYF.

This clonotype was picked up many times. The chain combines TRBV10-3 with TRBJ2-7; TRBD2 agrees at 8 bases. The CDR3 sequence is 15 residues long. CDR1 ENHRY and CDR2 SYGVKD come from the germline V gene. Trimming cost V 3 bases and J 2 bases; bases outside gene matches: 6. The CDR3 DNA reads TGTGCCATCAGTGATAAACTAGCGGCGGCCTACGAGCAGTACTTC. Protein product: CAISDKLAAAYEQYF.